Here is one T cell receptor (beta chain) with its context. Its antigen is unknown. Within one base of it there is no much larger clone, and no base qualities were kept. CDR1 and CDR2 were assigned from the germline V gene as SQVTM and ANQGSEA. The junction shows trimming of 5 bases on V and 1 base on J, plus 12 bases between the germline ends. The CDR3 runs 14 residues from the cysteine to the phenylalanine. Kept here is only the CDR3 DNA, which spans 42 bases and is read in frame from base 1. At one collaborating source in Seattle, patients were enrolled during active infection and were followed longitudinally through the course of disease. Each collaborating institution followed its own protocols to collect whole blood in K2EDTA tubes. For TCRbeta analysis, collaborator samples were shipped as frozen whole blood, as isolated PBMCs, or as DNA extracted from either sample type. This entry is derived from a study of blood T cell repertoires in COVID-19 (TCRdb year 2020). Concerning the study at large: The collaborator samples originated in the United States, Italy and Spain and spanned the acute and convalescent phases of COVID-19. The prospective study material was composed of cDNA or gDNA derived from T cells, B-cell-depleted T cells, or PBMCs. Deeply sampled blood TCRbeta repertoires from subjects exposed to, actively infected with, or recovered from COVID-19 were included in the dataset. The repertoires were released in a freely available public database intended as a resource for research on the immune response to SARS-CoV-2. Samples were obtained from the ongoing ImmuneRACE study (first 160 participants) and from 1,200 or so subjects provided by 6 global collaborators. A de-identified subject ID, COVID-19 status, age in years and sex were almost always included in the sample metadata. Where available, HLA class I and class II types were obtained from metadata supplied by the sample provider rather than from assay-based typing. Study-wide conclusions, independent of this receptor: The amount of clinical and demographic metadata varied by source and participant and was provided uncurated.

The immunoSEQ Assay, a bias-controlled multiplex PCR, was used to amplify TCRbeta CDR3 regions from genomic DNA. Per the original workflow: The number of nucleated cells in each sample was estimated from the amplification of reference gene primers within the assay. To quantify the absolute abundance of each unique TCRbeta CDR3 rearrangement, sequence reads were collapsed and filtered. Productive Simpson clonality was computed per sample as the square root of Simpson's diversity index over productive rearrangements. Drawn from immuneACCESS, this table holds only the in-frame rearrangements with V and J called that TCRdb kept. Clones are partly lost; checked studies trace under half to an unresolved V gene and leave the rest unexplained. V, J and clone size derive from that table, while D and trimming were established from the DNA sequence. Recorded for this sample are over 150,000 clones; 65% to 90% of them occurred a single time. The ten largest clonotypes hold 9% to 14% of the sample.

The sample was peripheral blood. This receptor chain uses TRBV29-1 and TRBJ2-1, and perhaps TRBD1 as D gene, on 5 matching bases. The sequence came from a woman in her sixties or seventies with COVID-19, enrolled during active disease. The nucleotide sequence reads as follows: TGCAGCGTTTGCCAGGGTGATTCCTACAATGAGCAGTTCTTC. Translated, this gives CSVCQGDSYNEQFF.